Sequencing of this TCR beta chain was carried out in a study of identical twins. Whole-study results and caveats: Conclusions were drawn cross-sectionally by statistical analysis, without following the same donors. Models underpredicted monozygotic twin sharing of out-of-frame TCR alpha. Whereas memory repertoires showed no such difference, abundant cord blood beta clonotypes carried fewer insertions.

On this clonotype: Its antigen is undetermined.

MiXCR, run by TCRdb on the 5' RACE reads, gives a single entry per CDR3 protein. The sample contains 300,000 to 350,000 distinct CDR3 sequences, more than 9% of which appear only once. V was shortened by 3 bases and J by 2 bases, with 4 bases between the two germline ends. This CDR3 is built from 12 residues. All donors comprised healthy Caucasians. The same sample was also used in a study of yellow fever vaccine responses in identical twins.

The clonotype was recovered from a young woman in good health. The chain recombines TRBV12-3 or TRBV12-4 with TRBJ1-2; D not certain. The source material was CD8+ T cells sorted from blood. CDR3 sequence (DNA): TGTGCCAGCAGTTTGCAGAACTATGGCTACACCTTC. Protein: CASSLQNYGYTF.